Shown below are 5 T cell receptor beta chains from a single sample sequenced in a study of T cell changes during pregnancy in multiple sclerosis. Data came from immunoSEQ multiplex PCR; TCRdb stores just in-frame clones and leaves some out. Found here are some 110,000 clones, about 89% of them singletons; the top ten hold about 1.6%. Material: peripheral blood, obtained before pregnancy. The receptors originated from a female donor with multiple sclerosis, enrolled in a pregnancy study.

This clone was detected once. The V gene is TRBV6-1, the J gene TRBJ2-7; 7 bases align to TRBD1. The CDR3 covers 15 residues. Unmatched junction bases numbered 9, after V lost 4 bases and J lost 3 bases. Per the germline V gene, CDR1 is MNHNS and CDR2 is SASEGT. Written as DNA, the CDR3 is TGTGCCAGCAGTGGGGACCCGGGACAGAGCTACGAGCAGTACTTC. Translated: CASSGDPGQSYEQYF.

The chain couples TRBV30 to TRBJ1-6, with 9 bases fitting TRBD1. Germline loops: CDR1 GTSNPN, CDR2 SVGIG (reference sequence). V gave up 0 bases and J gave up 0 bases; unmatched junction bases: 6. The CDR3 contains 18 residues. CDR3 in DNA: TGTGCCTGGAGTGTGAACAGGGGGCAACCCTCCTATAATTCACCCCTCCACTTT. Its translation: CAWSVNRGQPSYNSPLHF. Combining the CDR3 with reference TRBV30 and TRBJ1-6 gives the whole variable domain SQTIHQWPATLVQPVGSPLSLECTVEGTSNPNLYWYRQAAGRGLQLLFYSVGIGQISSEVPQNLSASRPQDRQFILSSKKLLLSDSGFYLCAWSVNRGQPSYNSPLHFGNGTRLTVT.

V usage is TRBV19 and J usage is TRBJ1-3, with no clear D. The germline V and J ends were trimmed by 4 bases and 4 bases, with 14 bases remaining between them. This CDR3 region has 15 residues. The germline gives CDR1 LNHDA, CDR2 SQIVND (reference sequence). CDR3 coding DNA: TGTGCCAGTAGTACCCCAGGCCTTCGAGGAAACACCATATATTTT. Translating it yields CASSTPGLRGNTIYF.

The V and J genes are TRBV19 and TRBJ2-1; 9 bases line up with TRBD1. Germline lookup yields CDR1 LNHDA and CDR2 SQIVND (reference sequence). V shed 3 bases and J 4 bases; nucleotides not matched to a gene: 7. This CDR3 has 16 residues. In nucleotides, the CDR3 is TGTGCCAGTAGTATTACGACAGGGGGGCATTACAATGAGCAGTTCTTC. This gives the protein CASSITTGGHYNEQFF.

The CDR3, as DNA: TGTGCCAGCAGTTACGCAGATCCGGGGGTAGGGTCACCCCTCCACTTT. Protein product: CASSYADPGVGSPLHF. The chain combines TRBV6-5 with TRBJ1-6, with TRBD1 as a possible D gene (5 bases). The V end was cut by 2 bases, the J end by 10 bases, with 18 bases between. The CDR3 covers 16 residues. Germline V lookup: CDR1 MNHEY, CDR2 SVGAGI.